The clone carrying this T cell receptor beta chain was counted many times. Antigen unknown. Together with thyroid ultrasound, orbital computed tomography, serum thyroxine and TRAb, clinical symptoms were used for diagnoses. Isolation of PBMCs was performed on 10 ml fresh peripheral blood. The sample comes from a study of T cells in Graves' hyperthyroidism and ophthalmopathy. Study-wide results and limits: Ophthalmopathy onset followed model prediction by a median around 6.9 months. Through a model of 13 V-J features, ophthalmopathy was separated from stable hyperthyroidism.

Using RNA transcripts as the source, TCR beta CDR3 regions were amplified. A set of HTBI primers served as the primers for a first-round RT-PCR of the TCR CDR3. TCRdb re-called the multiplex PCR reads through MiXCR, storing one row per CDR3 protein. The sample has about 480,000 distinct CDR3 sequences, 24% seen once. The sequenced sample was blood. This clonotype originated in a woman aged 30 to 39 with Graves' ophthalmopathy.

The CDR3 bases are TGTGCCAGCAGTAAGACAGGGGGCAATCAGCCCCAGCATTTT. It is translated as CASSKTGGNQPQHF. The chain has TRBV28 and TRBJ1-5; 8 bases match TRBD1. V lost 5 bases, J lost 2 bases, and 2 bases stayed unmatched. This CDR3 has 14 residues. From germline, CDR1 is MDHEN and CDR2 SYDVKM.